Included here is one T cell receptor beta chain sequence, with context. The sample originates from a study of T cell clonotyping in hematopoietic cell transplantation. The data were produced by immunoSEQ multiplex PCR, yet TCRdb's version contains in-frame clones alone and is incomplete. The sample has approximately 20,000 clones, roughly three quarters seen once. Trimming left V 8 bases short and J 11 bases short, with 16 bases between. The CDR3 covers 13 residues. CDR1 MNHEY and CDR2 SMNVEV come from the germline V gene (reference sequence). The sample comprised peripheral blood mononuclear cells. This receptor was taken from a man aged 60-69 years in good health. Some clones in this sample may be carry-over from other donors' samples. V is TRBV27 and J is TRBJ1-6; D gene uncertain. The CDR3 loop reads CASQGMGSTPLHF. The DNA for the CDR3 is TGTGCCAGCCAAGGCATGGGATCGACACCCCTCCACTTT.